Shown below are 29 T cell receptor beta chains from a single sample sequenced in a study of control samples from healthy donors and cancer patients (dated by TCRdb to the early 2020s). Libraries were constructed by the immunoSEQ multiplex PCR assay. Not all clones reach the TCRdb copy of this immuneACCESS table, which keeps in-frame sequences only. Checked studies attribute under half of the gap to unresolved V genes and leave the rest unexplained. This sample lists approximately 94,000 clones; around 86% were detected once. The top ten clones comprise roughly 1.3% of the sample. Sequences were obtained from blood. Source of these receptors: a woman between 50 and 59 years old in good health.

This chain connects TRBV29-1 to TRBJ2-7; unclear D gene. Germline V gives CDR1 SQVTM, CDR2 ANQGSEA. The CDR3 is made up of 14 amino acids. V was trimmed by 5 bases and J by 0 bases, leaving 14 bases between them. CDR3 sequence (DNA): TGCAGCGTTACCGAGCGTATTAGCTCCTACGAGCAGTACTTC. This gives the protein CSVTERISSYEQYF.

The chain uses TRBV6-6 and TRBJ2-7, with 9 positions matching TRBD1. The CDR3 runs 13 residues. The germline CDR1 and CDR2 sequences are MNHNY and SVGAGI (reference sequence). Losses at the gene ends were 6 bases for V and 7 bases for J; bases not matched to a gene: 7. The CDR3 reads CASRRDREGEQYF. The CDR3 DNA reads as TGTGCCAGCAGACGGGACAGGGAGGGTGAGCAGTACTTC.

The rearrangement uses TRBV7-3 and TRBJ1-2; no clear D. V dropped 2 bases and J dropped 2 bases, with 6 bases sitting between them. Per germline, CDR1 SGHTA and CDR2 FQGTGA. The CDR3 runs to 13 residues. CDR3 sequence reads: CASSLDGNYGYTF. The CDR3 DNA is TGTGCCAGCAGCTTAGACGGGAACTATGGCTACACCTTC.

The chain couples TRBV5-6 to TRBJ2-7; 8 bases map to TRBD1. Germline values: CDR1 SGHDT, CDR2 YYEEEE. V lost 0 bases, J lost 4 bases, and 6 bases stayed unmatched. This CDR3 region has 15 residues. CDR3 sequence reads: CASSLVGTGDYEQYF. The CDR3 DNA reads as TGTGCCAGCAGCTTGGTTGGGACAGGAGATTACGAGCAGTACTTC. Complete variable domain (other parts from reference TRBV5-6 and TRBJ2-7): DAGVTQSPTHLIKTRGQQVTLRCSPKSGHDTVSWYQQALGQGPQFIFQYYEEEERQRGNFPDRFSGHQFPNYSSELNVNALLLGDSALYLCASSLVGTGDYEQYFGPGTRLTVT.

The CDR3 is CASSTLRTVGLAKNIQYF. CDR3 nucleotides: TGTGCCAGCAGTACCCTCCGGACGGTGGGACTAGCCAAAAACATTCAGTACTTC. The chain carries TRBV6-2 or TRBV6-3 and TRBJ2-4, with D maybe TRBD2 (6 bases). The germline gives CDR1 MNHEY, CDR2 SVGEGT. V dropped 5 bases and J dropped 0 bases, with 20 bases sitting between them. The CDR3 is 18 amino acids.

This clone appeared a single time. The chain is built from TRBV6-6 and TRBJ1-2; 7 positions agree with TRBD1. Germline V gene data show CDR1 as MNHNY and CDR2 as SVGAGI (reference sequence). After removal of 2 bases from V and 6 bases from J, the junction contained 9 bases not matched to a gene. The CDR3 sequence is 15 residues long. The CDR3 sequence: CASSYGTGAGDGYTF. DNA of the CDR3: TGTGCCAGCAGTTACGGAACAGGGGCGGGGGATGGCTACACCTTC.

The chain couples TRBV4-1 to TRBJ1-5, with a possible D match to TRBD1 (6 bases). The germline V gene has CDR1 MGHRA and CDR2 YSYEKL. V lost 0 bases and J lost 3, with 15 bases in between. This CDR3 has 17 amino acids. CDR3 loop: CASSQDWVGAYNQPQHF. The CDR3 region has the DNA TGCGCCAGCAGCCAAGACTGGGTGGGGGCTTACAATCAGCCCCAGCATTTT.

This chain connects TRBV6-1 to TRBJ2-7; TRBD1 matches at 8 bases. CDR1 is MNHNS, CDR2 SASEGT, per germline. This CDR3 is 15 amino acids long. The ends lost 2 bases at V and 3 bases at J; junction bases unmatched: 6. CDR3 loop: CASSEYAGGIYEQYF. CDR3 in DNA: TGTGCCAGCAGTGAATATGCAGGGGGCATCTACGAGCAGTACTTC.

The chain employs TRBV5-1 and TRBJ2-5, with 13 bases aligning to TRBD2. From germline, CDR1 is SGHRS and CDR2 YFSETQ. The V and J ends lost 5 bases and 5 bases, in that order; junction bases with no gene match: 6. CDR3 size: 15 residues. CDR3 nucleotide sequence: TGCGCCAGCAGAAGTGGGACTAGCGGGACGGAGACCCAGTACTTC. It codes for CASRSGTSGTETQYF.

In its sample, this clone was seen many times. V gene TRBV3-1 (or the pseudogene TRBV3-2) combines with J gene TRBJ1-2, with D uncertain. In germline, CDR1 is LGHDT, CDR2 YNNKEL (reference sequence). This CDR3 has 14 residues. Trimming pared 3 bases from V and 7 bases from J, leaving 15 bases between. CDR3 sequence (DNA): TGTGCCAGCAGCCACCGGGGTGAGGTTTTTGGCTACACCTTC. It codes for CASSHRGEVFGYTF.

V usage is TRBV18 and J usage is TRBJ2-1; TRBD2 aligns across 15 bases. CDR1 and CDR2 from the germline V gene are KGHSH and LQKENI. The CDR3 extends over 16 amino acids. V was clipped by 3 bases and J by 8 bases; unmatched bases: 5. CDR3 coding DNA: TGTGCCAGCTCACCGTCGGGACTAGCGGGAGGCTATGAGCAGTTCTTC. Its translation is CASSPSGLAGGYEQFF.

This clone appeared a few times. In nucleotides, the CDR3 is TGTGCCAGCAGCGTAGGAAGCAGGGCTGACACTGAAGCTTTCTTT. Protein: CASSVGSRADTEAFF. The chain recombines TRBV9 with TRBJ1-1, with a possible D match to TRBD1 (5 bases). Germline V CDR1 and CDR2: SGDLS, YYNGEE. V lost 0 bases, J lost 3 bases, and 12 bases lay in between. The CDR3 is 15 residues long.

The chain recombines TRBV4-1 with TRBJ2-3, with 8 bases lining up with TRBD2. CDR1 MGHRA and CDR2 YSYEKL come from the germline V gene. The ends lost 4 bases at V and 0 bases at J; junction bases unmatched: 9. This CDR3 comprises 17 residues. CDR3 DNA: TGCGCCAGCAGCCGCTACAGTAGCGGGGCGAGCACAGATACGCAGTATTTT. Protein product: CASSRYSSGASTDTQYF.

The gene calls are TRBV21-1 and TRBJ2-2; TRBD1, the table's D call, was not compared with the DNA. TRBV21-1 is reported as a pseudogene. CDR3 length equals 13 residues. The CDR3 region is CASSATDTGELFF. The CDR3 region has the DNA TGTGCCAGCAGCGCGACAGACACCGGGGAGCTGTTTTTT.

V usage is TRBV5-5 and J usage is TRBJ1-1; D is undetermined. The germline V gene has CDR1 SGHKS and CDR2 YYEKEE (reference sequence). With 3 bases removed from V and 0 bases from J, the gap between germline ends came to 6 bases. This CDR3 is built from 13 residues. Here the CDR3 reads CASSSTVNTEAFF. The CDR3 DNA reads TGTGCCAGCAGCTCTACAGTGAACACTGAAGCTTTCTTT. Looking up the rest from reference TRBV5-5 and TRBJ1-1 gives the full variable domain: DAGVTQSPTHLIKTRGQQVTLRCSPISGHKSVSWYQQVLGQGPQFIFQYYEKEERGRGNFPDRFSARQFPNYSSELNVNALLLGDSALYLCASSSTVNTEAFFGQGTRLTVV.

V usage is TRBV13 and J usage is TRBJ2-7; TRBD1 matches at 7 bases. The CDR3 sequence is 15 residues long. The V segment lost 4 bases and the J segment 1 base; nucleotides outside the gene matches: 7. Germline loops: CDR1 PRHDT, CDR2 FYEKMQ (reference sequence). The CDR3 sequence: CASSYTGDRSYEQYF. CDR3 bases: TGTGCCAGCAGCTATACCGGGGACAGATCCTACGAGCAGTACTTC.

The chain uses TRBV24-1 and TRBJ2-5; possibly TRBD1 for D (9 bases). This CDR3 spans 18 amino acids. Trimming removed 2 bases from V and 5 bases from J, with 23 bases in between. The V gene's germline CDR1 is KGHDR and CDR2 SFDVKD. The CDR3 reads CATSDSRTGVAGRETQYF. The DNA of the CDR3 is TGTGCCACCAGTGATTCGAGGACAGGGGTAGCGGGGAGGGAGACCCAGTACTTC.

The J gene is TRBJ2-7, the V gene TRBV7-9; D not certain. V lost 5 bases and J lost 2, with 4 bases in between. The CDR3 sequence is 11 residues long. Per the germline V gene, CDR1 is SEHNR and CDR2 is FQNEAQ (reference sequence). CDR3 sequence reads: CASSPAYEQYF. The DNA for the CDR3 is TGTGCCAGCAGCCCAGCCTACGAGCAGTACTTC.

The chain uses TRBV4-3 and TRBJ1-3; tentatively, D is TRBD1 (5 bases). V lost 1 base and J 0 bases, leaving 13 bases between the germline ends. The CDR3 totals 17 residues. Germline V lookup: CDR1 LGHNA, CDR2 YSLEER. This chain's CDR3 is CASSQALMGLSGNTIYF. DNA of the CDR3: TGCGCCAGCAGCCAAGCTTTGATGGGACTCTCTGGAAACACCATATATTTT.

The J gene is TRBJ2-7, the V gene TRBV6-6; 8 bases map to TRBD2. Germline lookup yields CDR1 MNHNY and CDR2 SVGAGI (reference sequence). This CDR3 contains 13 residues. Losses at the gene ends were 2 bases for V and 7 bases for J; bases not matched to a gene: 4. The CDR3 bases are TGTGCCAGCAGTTACCGGGAGGGGAGGGAGCAGTACTTC. Its translation is CASSYREGREQYF.

CDR3 region: CASSVESGEQYF. CDR3 nucleotide sequence: TGTGCCAGCAGTGTGGAGTCGGGAGAGCAGTACTTC. J is TRBJ2-7 and V is TRBV6-2 or TRBV6-3, with D maybe TRBD2 (5 bases). The CDR3 runs to 12 residues. V lost 5 bases and J 7 bases, leaving 12 bases between the germline ends. Germline values: CDR1 MNHEY, CDR2 SVGEGT.

This chain joins TRBV28 and TRBJ1-1, with D maybe TRBD1 (6 bases). Between the trimmed V and J ends, which lost 5 bases and 5 bases, there was a span of 15 bases. Germline CDR1 is MDHEN and CDR2 is SYDVKM. The CDR3 is made up of 14 amino acids. The CDR3, as DNA: TGTGCCAGCAGTGAACAGGGTCCGAGGACTGAAGCTTTCTTT. It encodes CASSEQGPRTEAFF. Looking up the rest from reference TRBV28 and TRBJ1-1 gives the full variable domain: DVKVTQSSRYLVKRTGEKVFLECVQDMDHENMFWYRQDPGLGLRLIYFSYDVKMKEKGDIPEGYSVSREKKERFSLILESASTNQTSMYLCASSEQGPRTEAFFGQGTRLTVV.

The chain combines TRBV18 with TRBJ1-1; D may be TRBD1 (6 bases). The CDR3 has 16 residues. Germline CDR1 and CDR2: KGHSH and LQKENI. V lost 3 bases, J lost 5 bases, and 19 bases lay in between. The CDR3: CASSPMLGARGTEAFF. The CDR3 DNA reads TGTGCCAGCTCACCTATGCTAGGGGCAAGGGGGACTGAAGCTTTCTTT.

The CDR3 reads CASSLRGTNTEAFF. The CDR3 bases are TGTGCCAGCAGCTTAAGAGGTACGAACACTGAAGCTTTCTTT. The rearrangement uses TRBV7-9 and TRBJ1-1; D unresolved. The CDR3 runs to 14 residues. V was pared by 2 bases and J by 1 base, with 8 bases between. The germline CDR1 and CDR2 sequences are SEHNR and FQNEAQ (reference sequence).

This clone was counted a single time. The V gene is TRBV28, the J gene TRBJ1-4; D remains ambiguous. Germline values: CDR1 MDHEN, CDR2 SYDVKM. This CDR3 is 14 amino acids long. V was cut by 4 bases and J by 3 bases, with 9 bases left in between. The CDR3 DNA is TGTGCCAGCAGTTACCCAATGGCTAATGAAAAACTGTTTTTT. Its translation: CASSYPMANEKLFF.

The V and J genes are TRBV28 and TRBJ2-2; D gene uncertain. The CDR3 is 11 residues long. Germline V gives CDR1 MDHEN, CDR2 SYDVKM. The V and J ends lost 8 bases and 7 bases respectively, with 8 bases between them. The CDR3 DNA reads TGTGCCAGCCTCCGTATCGGGGAGCTGTTTTTT. Translated, it gives CASLRIGELFF.

This clone appeared a single time. The genes are TRBV18 and TRBJ2-7; 9 bases are a match to TRBD1. Germline V gene data show CDR1 as KGHSH and CDR2 as LQKENI. Trimming removed 3 bases from V and 3 bases from J; junction bases left unmatched: 9. The CDR3 sequence is 16 residues long. This chain's CDR3 is CASSPQSGTGIYEQYF. CDR3 DNA: TGTGCCAGCTCACCCCAATCCGGGACAGGGATCTACGAGCAGTACTTC.

The V gene is TRBV19, the J gene TRBJ1-1; 10 positions match TRBD1. J lost 0 bases, V lost 4 bases, and 5 bases had no gene match. The CDR3 sequence is 16 residues long. Per the germline V gene, CDR1 is LNHDA and CDR2 is SQIVND (reference sequence). CDR3 in amino acids: CASSTGTGAMNTEAFF. The CDR3 DNA is TGTGCCAGTAGTACGGGGACAGGGGCGATGAACACTGAAGCTTTCTTT.

The chain couples TRBV7-2 to TRBJ1-2, with D unclear. This CDR3 has 13 residues. The germline V gene encodes CDR1 SGHTA and CDR2 FQGNSA. With 1 base removed from V and 7 bases from J, the gap between germline ends came to 10 bases. The CDR3 region is CASSLEVDGGYTF. Written as DNA, the CDR3 is TGTGCCAGCAGCTTAGAGGTGGACGGTGGCTACACCTTC. Using reference TRBV7-2 and TRBJ1-2 for the parts outside the CDR3, the full variable domain is GAGVSQSPSNKVTEKGKDVELRCDPISGHTALYWYRQSLGQGLEFLIYFQGNSAPDKSGLPSDRFSAERTGGSVSTLTIQRTQQEDSAVYLCASSLEVDGGYTFGSGTRLTVV.